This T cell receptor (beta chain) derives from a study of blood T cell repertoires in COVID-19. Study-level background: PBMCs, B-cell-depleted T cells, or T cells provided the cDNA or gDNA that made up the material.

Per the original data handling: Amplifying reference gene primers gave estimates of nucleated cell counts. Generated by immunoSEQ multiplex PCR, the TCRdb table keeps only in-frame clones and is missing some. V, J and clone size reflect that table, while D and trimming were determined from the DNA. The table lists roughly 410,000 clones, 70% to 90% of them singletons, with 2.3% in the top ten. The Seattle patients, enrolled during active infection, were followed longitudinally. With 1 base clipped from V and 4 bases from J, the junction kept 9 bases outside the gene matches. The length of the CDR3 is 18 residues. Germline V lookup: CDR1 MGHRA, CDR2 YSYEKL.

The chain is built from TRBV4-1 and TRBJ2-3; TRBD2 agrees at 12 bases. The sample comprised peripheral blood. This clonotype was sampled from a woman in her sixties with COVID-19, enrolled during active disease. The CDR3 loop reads CASSQGALAGGTADTQYF. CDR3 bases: TGCGCCAGCAGCCAAGGAGCCCTAGCGGGGGGGACTGCAGATACGCAGTATTTT.